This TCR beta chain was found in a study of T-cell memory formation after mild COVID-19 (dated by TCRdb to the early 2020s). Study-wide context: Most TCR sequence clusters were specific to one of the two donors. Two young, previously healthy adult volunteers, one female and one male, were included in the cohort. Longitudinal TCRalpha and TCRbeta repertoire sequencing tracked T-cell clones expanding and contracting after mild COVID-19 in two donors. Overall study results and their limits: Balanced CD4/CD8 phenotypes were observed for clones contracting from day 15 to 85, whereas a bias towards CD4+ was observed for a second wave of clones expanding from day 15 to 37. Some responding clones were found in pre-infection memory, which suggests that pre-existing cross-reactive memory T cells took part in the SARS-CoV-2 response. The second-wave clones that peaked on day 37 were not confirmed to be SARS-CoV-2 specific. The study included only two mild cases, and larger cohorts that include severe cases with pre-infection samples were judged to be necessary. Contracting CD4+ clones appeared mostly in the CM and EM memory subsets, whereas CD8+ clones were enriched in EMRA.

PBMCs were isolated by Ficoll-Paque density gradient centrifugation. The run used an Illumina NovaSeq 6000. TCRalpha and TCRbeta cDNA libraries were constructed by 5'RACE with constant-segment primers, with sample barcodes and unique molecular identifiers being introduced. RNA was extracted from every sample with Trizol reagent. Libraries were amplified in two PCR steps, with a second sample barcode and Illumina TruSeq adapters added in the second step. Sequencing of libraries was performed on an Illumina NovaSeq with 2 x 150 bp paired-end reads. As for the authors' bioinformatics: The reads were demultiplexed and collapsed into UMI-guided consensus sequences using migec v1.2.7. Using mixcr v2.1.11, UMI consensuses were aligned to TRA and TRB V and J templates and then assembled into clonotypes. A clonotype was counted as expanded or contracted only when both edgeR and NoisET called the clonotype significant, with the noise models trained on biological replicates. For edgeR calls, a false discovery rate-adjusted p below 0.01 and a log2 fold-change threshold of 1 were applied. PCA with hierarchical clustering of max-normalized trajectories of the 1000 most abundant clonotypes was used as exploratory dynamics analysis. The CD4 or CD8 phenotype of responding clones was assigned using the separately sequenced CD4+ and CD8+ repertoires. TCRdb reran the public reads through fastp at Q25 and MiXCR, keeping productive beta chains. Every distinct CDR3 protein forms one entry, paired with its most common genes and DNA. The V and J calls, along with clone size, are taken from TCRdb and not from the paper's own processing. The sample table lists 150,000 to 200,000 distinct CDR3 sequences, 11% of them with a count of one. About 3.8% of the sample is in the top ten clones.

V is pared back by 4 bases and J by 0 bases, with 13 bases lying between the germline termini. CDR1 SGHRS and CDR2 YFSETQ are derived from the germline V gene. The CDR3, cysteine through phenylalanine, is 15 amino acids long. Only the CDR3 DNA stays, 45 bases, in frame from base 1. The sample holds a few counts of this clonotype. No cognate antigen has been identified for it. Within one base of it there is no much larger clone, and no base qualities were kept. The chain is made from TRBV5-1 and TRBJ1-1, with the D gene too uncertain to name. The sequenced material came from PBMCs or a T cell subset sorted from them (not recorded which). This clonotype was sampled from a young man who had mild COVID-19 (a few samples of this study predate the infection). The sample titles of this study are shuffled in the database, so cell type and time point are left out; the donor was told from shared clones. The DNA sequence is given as TGCGCCAGCAGCCCGGAGGTCCGGATGAACACTGAAGCTTTCTTT. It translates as CASSPEVRMNTEAFF.